These 9 T cell receptor beta chains were all obtained from the same sample, sequenced in a study of blood T cell repertoires in COVID-19. Assay: immunoSEQ multiplex PCR; the TCRdb copy retains only in-frame clones and omits some. Here the sample spans under 450,000 clones, around 87% being singletons. Specimen: PBMCs or T cells enriched from blood (not recorded which). These receptors were obtained from a man aged 25-45 years who had recovered from COVID-19.

V usage is TRBV7-2 and J usage is TRBJ2-5, with TRBD2 matching over 13 bases. Looked up from germline, CDR1 is SGHTA and CDR2 is FQGNSA. This CDR3 contains 16 residues. V dropped 5 bases and J dropped 2; count of bases not matched to a gene: 5. The CDR3 DNA follows: TGTGCCAGCAGCCCTCGGACTAGCGGGGGACAAGAGACCCAGTACTTC. Translation gives CASSPRTSGGQETQYF.

V and J are TRBV4-1 and TRBJ1-4, with 10 positions matching TRBD1. The CDR3 has 16 amino acids. Germline-derived CDR1 and CDR2 are MGHRA and YSYEKL. The V gene end was trimmed by 1 base and the J gene end by 7 bases; junction bases not matched to a gene: 6. The CDR3 coding sequence is TGCGCCAGCAGCCAAGGAACCGGGACAGGGGCTGAAAAACTGTTTTTT. It translates to CASSQGTGTGAEKLFF.

This clone was detected only once. V and J are TRBV2 and TRBJ2-7; 10 bases fit TRBD1. The CDR3 length is 14 residues. Germline CDR1 reads SNHLY; CDR2 reads FYNNEI. V was clipped by 7 bases and J by 3 bases; unmatched bases: 6. As DNA, the CDR3 is TGTGCCAGCATCACAGGGACAGGGGACTACGAGCAGTACTTC. The encoded protein is CASITGTGDYEQYF.

This chain links TRBV21-1 with TRBJ2-5; the tabulated D call, TRBD2, remains unverified against the DNA. TRBV21-1 represents a pseudogene. The CDR3 sequence is 13 residues long. CDR3 DNA: TGTGCCAGCAGCAGTCTCGGAGGGGAGACCCAGTACTTC. It codes for CASSSLGGETQYF.

V gene TRBV20-1 combines with J gene TRBJ1-2, with D hard to call. This CDR3 region has 11 residues. Between the trimmed V and J ends, which lost 6 bases and 5 bases, there was a span of 10 bases. CDR1 is DFQATT and CDR2 is SNEGSKA in the germline V gene (reference sequence). CDR3 amino acids: CSAPDKYGYTF. The CDR3 DNA reads as TGCAGTGCCCCCGACAAGTATGGCTACACCTTC.

This rearrangement joins TRBV6-5 to TRBJ2-1; TRBD1 might be the D (6 bases). The germline CDR1 and CDR2 sequences are MNHEY and SVGAGI. V was shortened by 7 bases and J by 3 bases, with 10 bases between the two germline ends. The CDR3 is 13 amino acids. The CDR3 DNA follows: TGTGCCAGCACCCCGACAGGCTACAATGAGCAGTTCTTC. Its translation is CASTPTGYNEQFF.

The chain couples TRBV6-6 to TRBJ2-7; tentatively, D is TRBD1 (6 bases). The germline CDR1 and CDR2 sequences are MNHNY and SVGAGI (reference sequence). This CDR3 contains 11 residues. V gave up 2 bases and J gave up 9 bases, with 8 bases separating them. The CDR3 DNA reads TGTGCCAGCAGTTACCAGGGGCGGCAGTACTTC. Translating gives CASSYQGRQYF.

The gene calls are TRBV29-1 and TRBJ1-2; D not certain. There are 13 residues in the CDR3. Trimming removed 2 bases at V and 3 bases at J, with 10 bases between. Germline lookup yields CDR1 SQVTM and CDR2 ANQGSEA. As DNA, the CDR3 is TGCAGCGTTGAAAGTGACCAGGACTATGGCTACACCTTC. Amino acid sequence: CSVESDQDYGYTF.

This clone appeared a few times. The chain joins TRBV30 to TRBJ1-6, with D hard to call. This CDR3 spans 13 amino acids. CDR1 is GTSNPN and CDR2 is SVGIG in the germline V gene (reference sequence). The V end lost 4 bases, the J end lost 0 bases, and 4 bases lay between the germline ends. The CDR3 DNA reads as TGTGCCTGGACAGACTCCTATAATTCACCCCTCCACTTT. Protein: CAWTDSYNSPLHF.